The 21 T cell receptor beta chains presented below share a single source sample, sequenced in a study of low-dose radiotherapy and immunotherapy resistance in tumors. Alpha and beta chains were covered, as first-strand cDNA relied on TRAV- and TRBV-specific primers. Amplification, which lasted roughly 22 PCR cycles, used a constant-region primer and V-primer adapter to amplify TCRs. TCRdb ran MiXCR on the reads and lists one entry per CDR3 protein. This table has just over 90,000 distinct CDR3 sequences, 20% appearing once. Time point specified: after trial treatment. The treatment here: LDRT plus nivolumab, ipilimumab, low-dose cyclophosphamide and aspirin (RACIN trial). This specimen was PBMCs, taken after low-dose radiotherapy plus immunotherapy. The receptors here all came from a female donor with ovarian cancer.

The V gene is TRBV10-3, the J gene TRBJ2-4; 9 bases are a match to TRBD1. CDR1 and CDR2 from the germline V gene are ENHRY and SYGVKD. Unmatched junction bases numbered 4, after V lost 2 bases and J lost 2 bases. CDR3 length: 16 amino acids. The CDR3 is CAISEGTGISKNIQYF. For the CDR3, the DNA is TGTGCCATCAGTGAGGGGACAGGGATATCCAAAAACATTCAGTACTTC.

This clonotype was seen many times. The V gene is TRBV7-9, the J gene TRBJ2-1; 10 bases fit TRBD1. The V and J ends lost 2 bases and 9 bases, in that order; junction bases with no gene match: 4. Germline V lookup: CDR1 SEHNR, CDR2 FQNEAQ (reference sequence). The length of the CDR3 is 14 residues. In DNA, the CDR3 is TGTGCCAGCAGCTTAACCGGGACAGGGGTTGAGCAGTTCTTC. Translating it yields CASSLTGTGVEQFF.

This chain joins TRBV15 and TRBJ2-2, with 9 bases matching TRBD2. CDR1 LNHNV and CDR2 YYDKDF come from the germline V gene (reference sequence). The CDR3 has 19 residues. The ends lost 1 base at V and 5 bases at J; junction bases unmatched: 14. The DNA of the CDR3 is TGTGCCACCAGCAGAGTTTTGTATGCGGGAGGGACGAGTACCGGGGAGCTGTTTTTT. This codes for CATSRVLYAGGTSTGELFF.

This clonotype was observed at least ten times. One end of the junction fails to match germline, which may point to a read error. The DNA for the CDR3 is TGTGCCAGCAGTTTGGGGGCGGGAGGCCCCAATGAGCAGTTCTTC. Translated: CASSLGAGGPNEQFF. The rearrangement uses TRBV5-1 and TRBJ2-1; 8 bases line up with TRBD2. CDR1 is SGHRS, CDR2 YFSETQ, per germline. CDR3 length: 15 amino acids.

V and J are TRBV29-1 and TRBJ1-2; a possible D gene is TRBD1 (5 bases). Germline assignment: CDR1 SQVTM and CDR2 ANQGSEA. Trimming stripped 1 base from V and 4 bases from J, with 7 bases between. The CDR3 is made up of 12 amino acids. CDR3 sequence (DNA): TGCAGCGTTGAAGTCGGGACCTATGGCTACACCTTC. Its translation is CSVEVGTYGYTF. Supplemented by reference TRBV29-1 and TRBJ1-2, the full variable domain reads SAVISQKPSRDICQRGTSLTIQCQVDSQVTMMFWYRQQPGQSLTLIATANQGSEATYESGFVIDKFPISRPNLTFSTLTVSNMSPEDSSIYLCSVEVGTYGYTFGSGTRLTVV.

This clonotype was recorded many times. The chain joins TRBV5-1 to TRBJ2-7, with 9 bases identical to TRBD1. Per the germline V gene, CDR1 is SGHRS and CDR2 is YFSETQ. The CDR3 totals 14 residues. J lost 6 bases, V lost 6 bases, and 10 bases had no gene match. The chain's CDR3 is CASNPTGGRGEQYF. DNA of the CDR3: TGCGCCAGCAACCCGACAGGGGGTAGAGGCGAGCAGTACTTC.

In its sample, this clonotype was seen many times. J is TRBJ2-2 and V is TRBV12-3 or TRBV12-4; 7 bases agree with TRBD1. The CDR3 covers 14 residues. J gave up 7 bases and V 5 bases, and 7 bases lay outside the gene matches. CDR3 bases: TGTGCCAGCAGTCTTACAGGGGCTGACGGGGAGCTGTTTTTT. This codes for CASSLTGADGELFF.

At least ten counts were recorded for this clonotype. This chain connects TRBV29-1 to TRBJ1-1; 8 bases are shared with TRBD1. The ends lost 6 bases at V and 7 bases at J; junction bases unmatched: 13. The V gene's germline CDR1 is SQVTM and CDR2 ANQGSEA. The CDR3 length is 14 residues. The CDR3 here is CSVAGGRGLGEAFF. In DNA form, the CDR3 reads TGCAGCGTCGCTGGGGGCAGGGGGCTAGGTGAAGCTTTCTTT.

In its sample, this clonotype was seen many times. The gene calls are TRBV7-6 and TRBJ2-1; TRBD2 matches 14 bases. This CDR3 has 16 residues. V was pared by 1 base and J by 7 bases, with 3 bases of the junction left unmatched. Per the germline V gene, CDR1 is SGHVS and CDR2 is FNYEAQ. DNA of the CDR3: TGTGCCAGCAGCTTAGGACTAGCGGGGGGGTTGAATGAGCAGTTCTTC. It specifies CASSLGLAGGLNEQFF. Using reference TRBV7-6 and TRBJ2-1 for the parts outside the CDR3, the full variable domain is GAGVSQSPRYKVTKRGQDVALRCDPISGHVSLYWYRQALGQGPEFLTYFNYEAQQDKSGLPNDRFSAERPEGSISTLTIQRTEQRDSAMYRCASSLGLAGGLNEQFFGPGTRLTVL.

This clonotype was detected ten times or more. The chain joins TRBV30 to TRBJ2-1, with 8 bases fitting TRBD2. Trimming cost V 4 bases and J 6 bases; bases outside gene matches: 11. This CDR3 has 15 amino acids. CDR1 GTSNPN and CDR2 SVGIG come from the germline V gene (reference sequence). The DNA of the CDR3 is TGTGCCTGGAACCTCCGAGCGGGAGTTTCCAATGAGCAGTTCTTC. Its protein product is CAWNLRAGVSNEQFF.

The rearrangement joins TRBV5-1 to TRBJ2-2, with D unclear. Trimming left V 0 bases short and J 4 bases short, with 7 bases between. From germline, CDR1 is SGHRS and CDR2 YFSETQ. This CDR3 contains 14 residues. Here the CDR3 DNA reads TGCGCCAGCAGCTTGGACAGCTCCACCGGGGAGCTGTTTTTT. Residues: CASSLDSSTGELFF.

This clonotype was counted ten times or more. The rearrangement joins TRBV4-1 to TRBJ1-5; TRBD1 is a possible D gene (6 bases). This CDR3 is 17 amino acids long. The V and J ends lost 2 bases and 1 base respectively, with 15 bases between them. Germline CDR1 and CDR2: MGHRA and YSYEKL. DNA for the CDR3: TGCGCCAGCAGCCAACGCCCAGGGGAGGGAAGCAATCAGCCCCAGCATTTT. This encodes CASSQRPGEGSNQPQHF.

This clonotype was seen repeatedly, ten times or more. The rearrangement links TRBV28 to TRBJ1-6; 9 nucleotides line up with TRBD1. Germline CDR1 is MDHEN and CDR2 is SYDVKM. The CDR3 runs 13 residues. Trimming cost V 10 bases and J 6 bases; bases outside gene matches: 4. CDR3 region: CATDRGGNSPLHF. The CDR3 DNA follows: TGTGCCACGGACAGGGGAGGTAATTCACCCCTCCACTTT.

This clonotype came up many times. The V call is TRBV30, the J call TRBJ2-4; 8 positions match TRBD1. Germline lookup yields CDR1 GTSNPN and CDR2 SVGIG (reference sequence). The CDR3 runs 16 residues. J was trimmed by 4 bases and V by 4 bases; bases with no gene match: 12. CDR3 nucleotide sequence: TGTGCCTGGACTTCGACCCCGCGGACAGGGAAAAACATTCAGTACTTC. Protein sequence: CAWTSTPRTGKNIQYF.

The chain combines TRBV5-8 with TRBJ2-5, with D tentatively TRBD2 (6 bases). Germline lookup yields CDR1 SGHTS and CDR2 YDEGEE. The CDR3 runs 13 residues. The V end lost 4 bases, the J end lost 2 bases, and 9 bases lay between the germline ends. This CDR3 reads CASSTGTQETQYF. As DNA, the CDR3 is TGTGCCAGCAGCACCGGGACTCAAGAGACCCAGTACTTC.

This clonotype has ten or more counts. The J gene is TRBJ1-6, the V gene TRBV6-2 or TRBV6-3; maybe TRBD1 (5 bases). This CDR3 has 16 amino acids. Germline V gives CDR1 MNHEY, CDR2 SVGEGT. Trimming pared 3 bases from V and 12 bases from J, leaving 21 bases between. The CDR3 loop reads CASSYLRTMGGGPLHF. The CDR3 DNA is TGTGCCAGCAGTTATTTGAGAACTATGGGGGGGGGACCCCTCCACTTT.

This clonotype was recorded many times. The V and J genes are TRBV7-2 and TRBJ2-7, with D perhaps matching TRBD1 (7 bases). CDR1 is SGHTA and CDR2 is FQGNSA in the germline V gene. Trimming took off 2 bases at V and 2 bases at J, with 13 bases between the two ends. The CDR3 covers 15 residues. This CDR3 is CASSLYPGGTYEQYF. In DNA, the CDR3 is TGTGCCAGCAGCTTATACCCAGGGGGGACCTACGAGCAGTACTTC.

This clonotype was counted a few times. The rearrangement uses TRBV10-3 and TRBJ1-3; D is ambiguous. V was trimmed by 8 bases and J by 0 bases, leaving 8 bases between them. Germline loops: CDR1 ENHRY, CDR2 SYGVKD. This CDR3 is 13 amino acids long. The CDR3 DNA reads TGTGCCATCCGGCCGGCCTCTGGAAACACCATATATTTT. It yields the protein CAIRPASGNTIYF.

The V and J genes are TRBV28 and TRBJ2-7, with 8 nucleotides matching TRBD2. Germline CDR1 is MDHEN and CDR2 is SYDVKM. CDR3 length: 14 residues. The V gene end was trimmed by 6 bases and the J gene end by 6 bases; junction bases not matched to a gene: 10. CDR3: CASRPGLGPVEQYF. CDR3 bases: TGTGCCAGCAGGCCGGGACTAGGCCCTGTCGAGCAGTACTTC.

The chain employs TRBV14 and TRBJ1-1; maybe TRBD1 (6 bases). Germline V gene lookup returns CDR1 SGHDN and CDR2 FVKESK. Trimming took 4 bases from V and 2 from J, leaving 17 bases between them. This CDR3 spans 16 amino acids. The DNA for the CDR3 is TGTGCCAGCAGCCTTAAATCCGGGACACACAACACTGAAGCTTTCTTT. Protein sequence: CASSLKSGTHNTEAFF.

This clonotype was counted ten times or more. The rearrangement uses TRBV28 and TRBJ2-5; the match to TRBD2 covers 14 bases. Per germline, CDR1 MDHEN and CDR2 SYDVKM. This CDR3 is built from 17 residues. Trimming cost V 5 bases and J 5 bases; bases outside gene matches: 10. The CDR3 bases are TGTGCCAGCAGTGACTTACGAGGACTAGCGGGAGGTGAGACCCAGTACTTC. Its protein is CASSDLRGLAGGETQYF.